What follows are 24 T cell receptor beta chains derived from one specimen sequenced in a study of regulatory T cells in long-lasting Graves disease (dated by TCRdb to the early 2020s). The method behind the library was multiplex PCR. TCRdb lists the instrument as Illumina HiSeq 4000. CDR3 regions were amplified by Arm-PCR with iRepertoire HTBI primers to construct TCR beta libraries. TCRdb passed the public sequencing reads through fastp at Q25 and MiXCR, retaining productive beta sequences. Rows are combined by CDR3 protein, so each entry shows the most common genes and DNA. The sample includes a few hundred thousand distinct CDR3 sequences, with over 15% observed a single time. The top ten clones comprise less than 30% of the sample. The sample's time point label is to be understood as: newly diagnosed GD, antithyroid drugs for less than 3 months. For both TCR sequencing and RNA sequencing, RNA was extracted from PBMCs using TRIzol.

The same sample was also used in a study of T cells in Graves' hyperthyroidism and ophthalmopathy.

Sample: peripheral blood mononuclear cells (PBMCs), taken at new diagnosis, from a patient treated with antithyroid drugs. The receptor set was obtained from a young woman with Graves disease. Donor details come from another sample of the same person, matched by shared clones.

The chain joins TRBV5-1 to TRBJ2-2; TRBD2 matches 11 bases. The CDR3 has 19 amino acids. V lost 0 bases, J lost 2 bases, and 9 bases stayed unmatched. In germline, CDR1 is SGHRS, CDR2 YFSETQ. The CDR3 DNA follows: TGCGCCAGCAGCTTGGCCGGGACTAGCGGCAAAGTTAACACCGGGGAGCTGTTTTTT. This encodes CASSLAGTSGKVNTGELFF.

This clonotype was recorded a few times. The chain is built from TRBV6-1 and TRBJ2-7; 7 bases fit TRBD2. The V gene's germline CDR1 is MNHNS and CDR2 SASEGT. The CDR3 runs to 16 residues. Losses at the gene ends were 7 bases for V and 0 bases for J; bases not matched to a gene: 12. The CDR3 reads CASTKSVTSYSYEQYF. CDR3 in DNA: TGTGCCAGCACTAAATCCGTGACTAGCTACTCCTACGAGCAGTACTTC.

This clonotype appeared many times. V and J are TRBV27 and TRBJ2-5; D is perhaps TRBD1 or TRBD2 (5 bases each). Trimming cost V 8 bases and J 5 bases, with 24 bases left between them. CDR1 and CDR2 (germline): MNHEY, SMNVEV (reference sequence). The CDR3 is made up of 16 amino acids. Written as DNA, the CDR3 is TGTGCCAGCGGCGAAAAAGCGGTTAGGGGTCGGGAGACCCAGTACTTC. Amino acids: CASGEKAVRGRETQYF.

This clonotype occurred a few times. V usage is TRBV20-1 and J usage is TRBJ2-7; 12 bases agree with TRBD2. V was clipped by 4 bases and J by 3 bases; unmatched bases: 4. From germline, CDR1 is DFQATT and CDR2 SNEGSKA (reference sequence). The CDR3 contains 14 residues. This chain's CDR3 is CSAKTSGSIYEQYF. The CDR3 DNA sequence: TGCAGTGCTAAGACTAGCGGGAGTATCTACGAGCAGTACTTC.

The chain couples TRBV2 to TRBJ2-4, with 9 bases matching TRBD2. The CDR3 is 14 residues long. Germline V gives CDR1 SNHLY, CDR2 FYNNEI. V dropped 6 bases and J dropped 5; count of bases not matched to a gene: 5. The CDR3 spells CASSLAGVQNIQYF. CDR3 coding DNA: TGTGCCAGCAGCTTAGCGGGAGTCCAAAACATTCAGTACTTC.

This clonotype was detected many times. CDR3 sequence reads: CSASRRAGGFTDTQYF. The CDR3 coding sequence is TGCAGTGCTAGTAGACGGGCGGGAGGGTTCACAGATACGCAGTATTTT. This rearrangement joins TRBV20-1 to TRBJ2-3; 9 bases are shared with TRBD2. This CDR3 spans 16 amino acids. The V segment lost 3 bases and the J segment 2 bases; nucleotides outside the gene matches: 9. CDR1 is DFQATT, CDR2 SNEGSKA, per germline (reference sequence).

This clonotype was detected many times. The chain employs TRBV12-3 or TRBV12-4 and TRBJ2-7, with D maybe TRBD1 (6 bases). The V gene lost 3 bases and the J gene lost 6 bases, with 12 bases spanning the gap. This CDR3 spans 13 amino acids. The CDR3 bases are TGTGCCAGCAGTTTCGGGCAGGGGCTCGAGCAGTACTTC. It translates to CASSFGQGLEQYF.

The CDR3 loop reads CASSYSSDNYGYTF. DNA of the CDR3: TGTGCCAGCAGTTACTCCTCGGATAACTATGGCTACACCTTC. V usage is TRBV6-9 and J usage is TRBJ1-2; D unclear. The V end lost 3 bases, the J end lost 1 base, and 9 bases lay between the germline ends. Germline CDR1 and CDR2: MNHGY and SVAAGI. This CDR3 comprises 14 residues.

This clonotype was detected only a few times. At one end, the junction sequence differs from germline, possibly due to a read error. The V gene is TRBV6-1, the J gene TRBJ1-4, with D perhaps TRBD1 (6 bases). Germline V lookup: CDR1 MNHNS, CDR2 SASEGT. The CDR3 has 16 residues. CDR3 region: CASRPRIGTTNEKLFF. The DNA for the CDR3 is TGTGCCAGCAGACCACGTATAGGGACAACGAATGAAAAACTGTTTTTT.

On this clonotype: One end of the junction is discordant with germline, which a read error may explain. This chain joins TRBV6-1 and TRBJ2-7, with D uncertain. The germline gives CDR1 MNHNS, CDR2 SASEGT. The CDR3 sequence is 13 residues long. The CDR3 region is CVSSIDHSYEQYF. In DNA, the CDR3 is TGTGTCAGCAGTATCGACCATTCCTACGAGCAGTACTTC.

This clonotype was seen repeatedly, ten times or more. The CDR3 region has the DNA TGTGCCAGCAGTACGGACAGGGAAGCGACAGCTTTCTTT. It yields the protein CASSTDREATAFF. V usage is TRBV2 and J usage is TRBJ1-1; 8 nucleotides match TRBD1. Germline CDR1 reads SNHLY; CDR2 reads FYNNEI. The CDR3 covers 13 residues. V shed 5 bases, J shed 10 bases, and the junction held 9 bases outside the gene matches.

This clonotype was seen repeatedly, ten times or more. The chain combines TRBV3-1 with TRBJ2-1, with 12 bases aligning to TRBD2. This CDR3 is 18 amino acids long. V trimming: 3 bases; J trimming: 5 bases; junction bases outside the gene matches: 11. CDR1 is LGHDT and CDR2 is YNNKEL in the germline V gene (reference sequence). This chain's CDR3 is CASSQRIWRTSGNNEQFF. The CDR3 nucleotides are TGTGCCAGCAGCCAGAGGATCTGGAGGACTAGCGGGAACAATGAGCAGTTCTTC.

This clonotype showed up just a few times. The rearrangement uses TRBV28 and TRBJ2-7; a possible D gene is TRBD2 (6 bases). The V gene lost 8 bases and the J gene lost 2 bases, with 10 bases spanning the gap. Germline V gives CDR1 MDHEN, CDR2 SYDVKM. The CDR3 covers 12 residues. CDR3 amino acids: CASLGLPYEQYF. The CDR3 nucleotides read TGTGCCAGCCTGGGACTTCCCTACGAGCAGTACTTC.

Many counts were recorded for this clonotype. This sequence joins TRBV5-1 and TRBJ2-2; D may be TRBD1 (5 bases). Germline values: CDR1 SGHRS, CDR2 YFSETQ. The CDR3 extends over 15 amino acids. V lost 0 bases and J lost 4, with 10 bases in between. CDR3 nucleotide sequence: TGCGCCAGCAGCTTGGTTGACAGCATCACCGGGGAGCTGTTTTTT. It yields the protein CASSLVDSITGELFF.

This clonotype was observed a handful of times. The chain joins TRBV19 to TRBJ2-1; D ambiguous. This CDR3 has 14 amino acids. The germline V gene encodes CDR1 LNHDA and CDR2 SQIVND (reference sequence). V lost 6 bases to trimming and J lost 5 bases, with 14 bases between them. The CDR3 sequence: CASSTQTNNNEQFF. CDR3 nucleotides: TGTGCCAGTAGCACACAGACAAATAACAATGAGCAGTTCTTC.

A remark on this clonotype: The junction differs from germline at one of its ends, possibly a read error. The chain links TRBV7-2 to TRBJ2-1; 15 nucleotides align to TRBD2. The CDR3 covers 20 residues. The germline gives CDR1 SGHTA, CDR2 FQGNSA. CDR3 in DNA: TGTGCCAGCAGCTCCAGGGGCAGGACTAGCGGGAGGGGGTCCTACAATGAGCAGCTCTTC. Translation gives CASSSRGRTSGRGSYNEQLF.

This clonotype occurred a few times. The V call is TRBV7-9, the J call TRBJ2-7; TRBD2 matches at 9 bases. The ends lost 4 bases at V and 5 bases at J; junction bases unmatched: 12. The CDR3 extends over 16 amino acids. CDR1 SEHNR and CDR2 FQNEAQ come from the germline V gene (reference sequence). For the CDR3, the DNA is TGTGCCAGCAGCTCCATAGGTGGCGGGAGGGCCGACGAGCAGTACTTC. The encoded protein is CASSSIGGGRADEQYF.

The sample holds many counts of this clonotype. The chain employs TRBV28 and TRBJ1-2; D may be TRBD1 (5 bases). CDR1 is MDHEN, CDR2 SYDVKM, per germline. The CDR3 is made up of 12 amino acids. Trimming shortened V by 6 bases and J by 13 bases, and 18 bases separated the two germline ends. The DNA for the CDR3 is TGTGCCAGCAGAGAGGGACCAAGAAAGACCACCTTC. Residues: CASREGPRKTTF.

This clonotype was recorded many times. DNA for the CDR3: TGTGCCAGCAGTAGACGTCTCTCCGGGACAGAGAACACTGAAGCTTTCTTT. Encoded protein: CASSRRLSGTENTEAFF. The V gene is TRBV12-3 or TRBV12-4, the J gene TRBJ1-1, with 7 bases lining up with TRBD1. Unmatched junction bases numbered 13, after V lost 5 bases and J lost 1 base. The CDR3 totals 17 residues.

This clonotype was seen at least ten times. The V gene is TRBV7-2, the J gene TRBJ2-7; D not certain. This CDR3 contains 13 residues. Germline V gene lookup returns CDR1 SGHTA and CDR2 FQGNSA. The ends were cut back, 5 bases at V and 0 bases at J, with 8 bases in the middle. The CDR3 region is CASSKDHSYEQYF. The CDR3 DNA reads as TGTGCCAGCAGCAAGGACCACTCCTACGAGCAGTACTTC.

This clonotype has a count of ten or more. The V gene is TRBV12-3 or TRBV12-4, the J gene TRBJ1-5; TRBD1 agrees at 11 bases. The CDR3 extends over 13 amino acids. Trimming cost V 6 bases and J 6 bases; bases outside gene matches: 1. The CDR3 sequence: CASRGQGVQPQHF. For the CDR3, the DNA is TGTGCCAGCAGGGGACAGGGGGTTCAGCCCCAGCATTTT.

This clonotype was counted many times. The CDR3 is CSARDVGSPYNEQFF. The CDR3 bases are TGCAGTGCTAGAGATGTGGGGAGCCCCTACAATGAGCAGTTCTTC. The chain recombines TRBV20-1 with TRBJ2-1, with a possible D match to TRBD2 (5 bases). This CDR3 is built from 15 residues. V lost 0 bases and J 2 bases, leaving 11 bases between the germline ends. The germline V gene encodes CDR1 DFQATT and CDR2 SNEGSKA (reference sequence).

This chain links TRBV28 with TRBJ2-6; the D is unclear. The V end lost 4 bases, the J end lost 7 bases, and 8 bases lay between the germline ends. Germline V gives CDR1 MDHEN, CDR2 SYDVKM. The CDR3 length is 13 residues. The CDR3 nucleotides are TGTGCCAGCAGTTCCCCGTCAGCCAACGTCCTGACTTTC. It yields the protein CASSSPSANVLTF.

At least ten counts were recorded for this clonotype. The chain has TRBV12-3 or TRBV12-4 and TRBJ2-5; D unresolved. V gave up 2 bases and J gave up 1 base, with 11 bases separating them. The CDR3 totals 15 residues. The CDR3 loop is CASSLLGRTQETQYF. The CDR3 DNA reads TGTGCCAGCAGTTTATTGGGCAGGACCCAAGAGACCCAGTACTTC.